Shown below are 24 T cell receptor beta chains from a single sample sequenced in a study (dated by TCRdb to the mid-2010s). Library construction relied on 5' RACE. TCRdb lists the instrument as Illumina MiSeq. TCRdb trimmed public reads at Q25 via fastp, called clones via MiXCR and kept in-frame beta chains. Each CDR3 protein gets just one entry, which takes the most common genes and DNA from the rows behind it. A total of more than 9,500 distinct CDR3 sequences appear in this sample, about a quarter of them only once. Jointly, the top ten make up more than 2.5% of the sample. Cells that were CD4+CD25+CD127-/low were the ones isolated as Tregs. Sequencing was carried out using Tregs sorted from blood. Source of these receptors: a female donor with breast cancer.

The chain links TRBV12-3 or TRBV12-4 to TRBJ2-1; D could derive from TRBD1 or TRBD2 (5 bases each). The V end lost 2 bases, the J end lost 2 bases, and 10 bases lay between the germline ends. CDR3 length: 15 residues. As DNA, the CDR3 is TGTGCCAGCAGTTTATGGGGGAAGACCTACAATGAGCAGTTCTTC. Encoded protein: CASSLWGKTYNEQFF.

This chain links TRBV20-1 with TRBJ2-5, with no clear D. Looked up from germline, CDR1 is DFQATT and CDR2 is SNEGSKA (reference sequence). The CDR3 totals 11 residues. V lost 2 bases, J lost 5 bases, and 6 bases lay in between. The CDR3 is CSARSGETQYF. The CDR3 coding sequence is TGCAGTGCTAGATCCGGGGAGACCCAGTACTTC.

This clonotype was counted ten times or more. The chain is built from TRBV9 and TRBJ2-1; D gene ambiguous. CDR1 is SGDLS and CDR2 is YYNGEE in the germline V gene. V dropped 6 bases and J dropped 8 bases, with 18 bases sitting between them. There are 14 residues in the CDR3. Written as DNA, the CDR3 is TGTGCCAGCAATAAGCAGTTTTTTAGTGATGAGCAGTTCTTC. Protein: CASNKQFFSDEQFF.

The sample holds many counts of this clonotype. The V gene is TRBV19, the J gene TRBJ1-1; no clear D gene. The CDR3 spans 15 residues. Trimming pared 4 bases from V and 3 bases from J, leaving 15 bases between. CDR1 LNHDA and CDR2 SQIVND come from the germline V gene (reference sequence). The CDR3 loop reads CASSTSPRMDTEAFF. CDR3 in DNA: TGTGCCAGTAGTACCAGCCCCCGGATGGACACTGAAGCTTTCTTT.

In this sample, this clonotype turned up once. Just one base apart from a much larger clone, this may be a read error. CDR3 region: CASGQGRWVDEQYF. The CDR3 bases are TGTGCCAGCGGTCAGGGACGGTGGGTAGACGAGCAGTACTTC. The V and J genes are TRBV27 and TRBJ2-7; D may match TRBD1 or TRBD2 (5 bases each). Between the trimmed V and J ends, which lost 8 bases and 5 bases, there was a span of 19 bases. CDR3 length equals 14 residues. Germline V gene lookup returns CDR1 MNHEY and CDR2 SMNVEV (reference sequence).

The sample holds many counts of this clonotype. The V and J genes are TRBV9 and TRBJ1-2, with D maybe TRBD1 (5 bases). The CDR3 runs 15 residues. V dropped 3 bases and J dropped 2 bases, with 14 bases sitting between them. The germline CDR1 and CDR2 sequences are SGDLS and YYNGEE. The CDR3 loop is CASSDDPGRNYGYTF. Here the CDR3 DNA reads TGTGCCAGCAGCGACGACCCGGGACGGAACTATGGCTACACCTTC.

This clonotype is labeled medium-sized. The chain combines TRBV27 with TRBJ2-1, with 8 bases that match TRBD1. CDR1 and CDR2 from the germline V gene are MNHEY and SMNVEV (reference sequence). V shed 5 bases, J shed 8 bases, and the junction held 2 bases outside the gene matches. The CDR3 runs 12 residues. The CDR3 sequence is CASSPQGDEQFF. As DNA, the CDR3 is TGTGCCAGCAGTCCACAGGGGGATGAGCAGTTCTTC.

Sample share makes this clonotype medium-sized. CDR3 protein: CASSRTDGYNEQFF. The CDR3 DNA reads TGTGCCAGCAGCAGGACGGATGGGTACAATGAGCAGTTCTTC. The chain uses TRBV9 and TRBJ2-1; D is undetermined. CDR3 length: 14 residues. V lost 4 bases to trimming and J lost 4 bases, with 12 bases between them. Germline CDR1 SGDLS, CDR2 YYNGEE.

The V gene is TRBV24-1, the J gene TRBJ1-3; D gene uncertain. Germline V gene sequence: CDR1 KGHDR, CDR2 SFDVKD. The CDR3 runs to 13 residues. V lost 4 bases and J lost 0, with 3 bases in between. Here the CDR3 reads CATSESSGNTIYF. DNA for the CDR3: TGTGCCACCAGTGAAAGCTCTGGAAACACCATATATTTT.

This clonotype is medium-sized. The chain has TRBV12-3 or TRBV12-4 and TRBJ2-2, with D maybe TRBD1 (6 bases). V was pared by 6 bases and J by 1 base, with 12 bases between. The CDR3 runs to 15 residues. The CDR3 coding sequence is TGTGCCAGCAGGCTAGACAGGAGGAACACCGGGGAGCTGTTTTTT. This translates into CASRLDRRNTGELFF.

This clonotype was observed a single time. A much more abundant neighbour one base away suggests this may be a read error. Given the absence of the conserved phenylalanine or tryptophan at the CDR3 end, a read error is likely. The chain links TRBV20-1 to TRBJ2-4, with 10 nucleotides matching TRBD2. Germline V gives CDR1 DFQATT, CDR2 SNEGSKA (reference sequence). The CDR3 consists of 17 residues. After removal of 5 bases from V and 3 bases from J, the junction contained 13 bases not matched to a gene. CDR3 residues: CSAREAIGLADKNIQYL. Written as DNA, the CDR3 is TGCAGTGCTCGGGAAGCGATTGGACTAGCGGACAAAAACATTCAGTACCTC.

A word on this clonotype: As the CDR3 is not closed by the conserved phenylalanine or tryptophan, this likely results from a read error. Written as DNA, the CDR3 is TGTGCCAGCAGCTTCTTTGGGACAGGGATCACAGATACGCAGTATCTT. This codes for CASSFFGTGITDTQYL. V gene TRBV5-6 combines with J gene TRBJ2-3; TRBD1 agrees at 9 bases. Trimming removed 2 bases from V and 2 bases from J; junction bases left unmatched: 6. CDR1 and CDR2 from the germline V gene are SGHDT and YYEEEE. The CDR3 has 16 amino acids.

At least ten counts were recorded for this clonotype. The rearrangement joins TRBV19 to TRBJ1-5; 9 nucleotides line up with TRBD1. The CDR3 consists of 13 residues. Per germline, CDR1 LNHDA and CDR2 SQIVND (reference sequence). V dropped 9 bases and J dropped 4; count of bases not matched to a gene: 4. As DNA, the CDR3 is TGTGCCAGCAACGACAGGGGGAATCAGCCCCAGCATTTT. This codes for CASNDRGNQPQHF.

Details on this clonotype: This may be a read error: a much more frequent sequence differs by one nucleotide. This chain links TRBV19 with TRBJ1-1, with D maybe TRBD1 (5 bases). Germline lookup yields CDR1 LNHDA and CDR2 SQIVND (reference sequence). CDR3 length: 15 amino acids. The CDR3 DNA sequence: TGTGCCAGTAGTGCCTTCCGGGGGGACCTCACTGAAGCTTCCTTT. Its protein is CASSAFRGDLTEASF.

This clonotype was counted at least ten times. The chain recombines TRBV12-3 or TRBV12-4 with TRBJ2-1; D call uncertain. The CDR3 has 12 residues. Trimming removed 3 bases from V and 7 bases from J, with 7 bases in between. Here the CDR3 DNA reads TGTGCCAGCAGTTTCCGTGGAAATGAGCAGTTCTTC. It yields the protein CASSFRGNEQFF.

Relative to its sample, this clonotype is medium-sized. The V gene is TRBV7-9, the J gene TRBJ1-2; the match to TRBD1 covers 9 bases. This CDR3 region has 15 residues. Germline V gene lookup returns CDR1 SEHNR and CDR2 FQNEAQ (reference sequence). V shed 5 bases and J 4 bases; nucleotides not matched to a gene: 8. The DNA for the CDR3 is TGTGCCAGCAGCAGAAGGACAGGGGAGGTCTATGGCTACACCTTC. Translating gives CASSRRTGEVYGYTF.

Of note for this clonotype: An end of the junction does not agree with germline; a read error may underlie this. This chain joins TRBV2 and TRBJ2-2; perhaps TRBD1 as D (6 bases). The CDR3 is 14 amino acids. The V gene's germline CDR1 is SNHLY and CDR2 FYNNEI. The CDR3 DNA sequence: TGTGCCAACAGTGAAGTGACAGGCATAGGGAAGCTGTTTTTT. It codes for CANSEVTGIGKLFF.

This clonotype occurred many times. The chain has TRBV27 and TRBJ2-1; 7 bases fit TRBD2. Germline assignment: CDR1 MNHEY and CDR2 SMNVEV (reference sequence). After removal of 6 bases from V and 6 bases from J, the junction contained 11 bases not matched to a gene. The CDR3 runs to 15 residues. CDR3 region: CASREAAGDPNEQFF. CDR3 nucleotides: TGTGCCAGCAGAGAAGCGGCGGGAGATCCCAATGAGCAGTTCTTC.

This clonotype occurred a few times. The CDR3 ends on some other residue instead of the conserved phenylalanine or tryptophan, so this is likely a read error. The chain is built from TRBV24-1 and TRBJ2-1; tentative D call: TRBD2 (5 bases). This CDR3 spans 16 amino acids. V was shortened by 0 bases and J by 2 bases, with 10 bases between the two germline ends. Germline-derived CDR1 and CDR2 are KGHDR and SFDVKD. The CDR3 protein is CATSDLASGAYNEQFL. The CDR3 DNA follows: TGTGCCACCAGTGATTTGGCGAGCGGAGCCTACAATGAGCAGTTCCTC.

Remarks on this clonotype: It is likely a read error, because the conserved phenylalanine at the end of the CDR3 is missing. This chain joins TRBV11-1 and TRBJ2-7; perhaps TRBD2 as D (6 bases). From germline, CDR1 is SGHAT and CDR2 FQDESV (reference sequence). CDR3 size: 14 residues. CDR3 protein: CASSFGGFAYEQYC. DNA for the CDR3: TGCGCCAGCAGCTTTGGAGGGTTCGCCTACGAGCAGTACTGC.

The chain carries TRBV13 and TRBJ2-1; 8 bases map to TRBD1. V lost 4 bases to trimming and J lost 4 bases; unmatched junction nucleotides: 6. CDR3 length equals 15 residues. Germline-derived CDR1 and CDR2 are PRHDT and FYEKMQ (reference sequence). The CDR3 sequence is CASSSTRQGYNEQFF. The CDR3 DNA reads as TGTGCCAGCAGCTCAACGAGACAGGGGTACAATGAGCAGTTCTTC.

Worth noting for this clonotype: A single base separates this from a much larger clone, so it may be a read error. This chain uses TRBV10-1 with TRBJ2-7; D is possibly TRBD2 (5 bases). The germline gives CDR1 WNHNN, CDR2 SYGVQD (reference sequence). This CDR3 spans 15 amino acids. The CDR3 here is CASRESGRPTDEQYF. CDR3 bases: TGCGCCAGCAGAGAGTCGGGGAGACCAACCGACGAGCAGTACTTC.

This clonotype is medium-sized within its sample. The genes are TRBV5-1 and TRBJ2-1; D assignment may be TRBD1 or TRBD2 (6 bases each). CDR3 length: 15 amino acids. Deletions cut 6 bases from V and 2 bases from J, with 15 bases between. Germline lookup yields CDR1 SGHRS and CDR2 YFSETQ. DNA for the CDR3: TGCGCCAGCACTTTTTCCGGGGGCCCCTACAATGAGCAGTTCTTC. Translation gives CASTFSGGPYNEQFF. Full variable domain (missing parts from reference TRBV5-1 and TRBJ2-1): KAGVTQTPRYLIKTRGQQVTLSCSPISGHRSVSWYQQTPGQGLQFLFEYFSETQRNKGNFPGRFSGRQFSNSRSEMNVSTLELGDSALYLCASTFSGGPYNEQFFGPGTRLTVL.

There are many counts of this clonotype. The CDR3 loop is CASSLPTASGSTDTQYF. The DNA of the CDR3 is TGTGCCAGTAGCCTACCCACGGCTAGCGGGAGCACAGATACGCAGTATTTT. This chain connects TRBV19 to TRBJ2-3; 8 positions match TRBD2. The CDR3 consists of 17 residues. J lost 0 bases, V lost 6 bases, and 11 bases had no gene match. Germline CDR1 reads LNHDA; CDR2 reads SQIVND (reference sequence).